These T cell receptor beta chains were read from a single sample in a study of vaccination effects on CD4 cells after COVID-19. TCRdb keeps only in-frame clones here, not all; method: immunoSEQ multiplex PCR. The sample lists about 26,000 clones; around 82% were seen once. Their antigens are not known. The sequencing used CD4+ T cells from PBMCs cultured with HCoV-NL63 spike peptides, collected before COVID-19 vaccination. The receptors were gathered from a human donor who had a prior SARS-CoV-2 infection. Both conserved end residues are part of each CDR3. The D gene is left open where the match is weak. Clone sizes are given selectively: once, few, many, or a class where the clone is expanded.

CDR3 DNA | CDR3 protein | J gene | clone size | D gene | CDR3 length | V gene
TGTGCCACCAGCAGTTTCAGGGAGGCACACTACGAGCAGTACTTC | CATSSFREAHYEQYF | TRBJ2-7 | medium-sized | - | 15 | TRBV15
TGTGCCAGCAGGGGGGGGGCTGAGAACACCATATATTTT | CASRGGAENTIYF | TRBJ1-3 | few | - | 13 | TRBV3-1/TRBV3-2
TGCGCCAGCAGCCCACTAGCGGGAGGTCGTGCCGGGGAGCTGTTTTTT | CASSPLAGGRAGELFF | TRBJ2-2 | few | TRBD2 | 16 | TRBV5-1
TGTGCCAGCACCGTGGGGGGGCAGGGGACACGAGAGACCCAGTACTTC | CASTVGGQGTRETQYF | TRBJ2-5 | - | - | 16 | TRBV6-4
TGTGCCAGTTCGTACTCAGGGGGCAACACTGAAGCTTTCTTT | CASSYSGGNTEAFF | TRBJ1-1 | - | TRBD1 | 14 | TRBV6-5
TGTGCCAGCAGCAAAGCATGCGAGGCTAGCGGGGGGGCCTACGAGCAGTACTTC | CASSKACEASGGAYEQYF | TRBJ2-7 | once | - | 18 | TRBV21-1
TGTGCCAGTACCATACAGGGGTTTCCTAATTCACCCCTCCACTTT | CASTIQGFPNSPLHF | TRBJ1-6 | few | TRBD1 | 15 | TRBV19
TGTGCCAGCAGTCTGACAGGATTTGGAAACACCATATATTTT | CASSLTGFGNTIYF | TRBJ1-3 | few | - | 14 | TRBV6-5
TGTGCCAGCTCCTTTGACTTCGCCTACGAGCAGTACTTC | CASSFDFAYEQYF | TRBJ2-7 | - | - | 13 | TRBV7-2
TGTGCCAGCAGCCCGGAGGGGGTAGGCGGTGAAAAACTGTTTTTT | CASSPEGVGGEKLFF | TRBJ1-4 | - | - | 15 | TRBV7-6
TGTGCCAGCAGCGTAGAGGGACGGTCTAATGAAAAACTGTTTTTT | CASSVEGRSNEKLFF | TRBJ1-4 | - | - | 15 | TRBV9
TGTGCCAGCAGTGACCCTTATCTAGCGGGGGGTGAGCAGTTCTTC | CASSDPYLAGGEQFF | TRBJ2-1 | - | TRBD2 | 15 | TRBV6-4
TGCAGCGGGGGGGGGAGTATCGCAGATACGCAGTATTTT | CSGGGSIADTQYF | TRBJ2-3 | - | TRBD2 | 13 | TRBV29-1
TGTGCCAGCAGCCAGGGACAGCGGGAAGAGACCCAGTACTTC | CASSQGQREETQYF | TRBJ2-5 | medium-sized | - | 14 | TRBV5-4
TGTGCCAGCAGCGTATCGCTCGTGGCGGGGGGACCCTACAATGAGCAGTTCTTC | CASSVSLVAGGPYNEQFF | TRBJ2-1 | - | TRBD2 | 18 | TRBV9
TGTGCCAGCAGTCCCCAGACAGGGGTTAATTCACCCCTCCACTTT | CASSPQTGVNSPLHF | TRBJ1-6 | - | TRBD1 | 15 | TRBV6-5
TGTGCCAGCAGCGTAGGCGGTTTGGGGGACGGACCATACGAGCAGTACTTC | CASSVGGLGDGPYEQYF | TRBJ2-7 | - | - | 17 | TRBV9
TGTGCCACCAGCAGAGATAGCGTCTATGGCTACACCTTC | CATSRDSVYGYTF | TRBJ1-2 | - | - | 13 | TRBV15
TGTGCCAGCAGCGCATTTGGCTATGGCTACACCTTC | CASSAFGYGYTF | TRBJ1-2 | - | - | 12 | TRBV6-5
TGTGCCAGCAGCACCCGGACCGGGACTAGTTCAAGGGCCTACGAGCAGTACTTC | CASSTRTGTSSRAYEQYF | TRBJ2-7 | - | TRBD2 | 18 | TRBV7-6
TGTGCCAGCAGTTTACTACGGGCGGAGGATGGCTACACCTTC | CASSLLRAEDGYTF | TRBJ1-2 | once | - | 14 | TRBV6-5
TGTGCCAGCCGATTGCGAGGGGACACCGGGGAGCTGTTTTTT | CASRLRGDTGELFF | TRBJ2-2 | - | - | 14 | TRBV2
TGTGCCAGCAGCTTCTTGAGGGAAACCGGGGAGCTGTTTTTT | CASSFLRETGELFF | TRBJ2-2 | - | - | 14 | TRBV11-2
TGTGCCAGCAGCCTGAGACAGGGGGCTATCTACGAGCAGTACTTC | CASSLRQGAIYEQYF | TRBJ2-7 | once | TRBD1 | 15 | TRBV7-8
TGTGCCAGCAGCCAAACAGGGACCGGCACAGATACGCAGTATTTT | CASSQTGTGTDTQYF | TRBJ2-3 | once | - | 15 | TRBV7-3
TGTGCCAGCAGCCCCTCAATATTGGCGGGAAGAACCACAGATACGCAGTATTTT | CASSPSILAGRTTDTQYF | TRBJ2-3 | - | - | 18 | TRBV7-2
TGTGCCAGCAGTTCCCTAGCGGGGGTATTGGATACGCAGTATTTT | CASSSLAGVLDTQYF | TRBJ2-3 | - | TRBD2 | 15 | TRBV27
TGTGCCAGCAGTGAAGTTAGCGGGACACACTACGAGCAGTACTTC | CASSEVSGTHYEQYF | TRBJ2-7 | - | TRBD2 | 15 | TRBV6-1
TGCGCCAGCAGCTTAGACCCGAATCTTGAGCAGTACTTC | CASSLDPNLEQYF | TRBJ2-7 | - | - | 13 | TRBV5-1
TGTGCCAGCAGTGAAGAGGCCGGGGGGGCGGGAGATGGCTACACCTTC | CASSEEAGGAGDGYTF | TRBJ1-2 | once | - | 16 | TRBV6-1
TGTGCCAGCAGTGACTGGAACAGGGGCGGTGGCTACACCTTC | CASSDWNRGGGYTF | TRBJ1-2 | - | TRBD1 | 14 | TRBV6-4
TGTGCCAGCAGCCAAGACGGAGGCACAGATACGCAGTATTTT | CASSQDGGTDTQYF | TRBJ2-3 | - | - | 14 | TRBV3-1/TRBV3-2
TGTGCCAGCAGCTTATACAGGGAGGTCACTGAAGCTTTCTTT | CASSLYREVTEAFF | TRBJ1-1 | - | - | 14 | TRBV7-2
TGTGCCAGCAGGAAAACTAGCGGGAGAATTCAGACCCAGTACTTC | CASRKTSGRIQTQYF | TRBJ2-5 | - | TRBD2 | 15 | TRBV2
TGTGCCAGAAGGGGCGGGCAGCGGAACACTGAAGCTTTCTTT | CARRGGQRNTEAFF | TRBJ1-1 | - | - | 14 | TRBV5-3
TGTGCCACCAGTGATTCGAGGGACTACTCCTACGAGCAGTACTTC | CATSDSRDYSYEQYF | TRBJ2-7 | - | TRBD2 | 15 | TRBV24-1
TGTGCCAGCAGCCCCCGACAGGGGGTGTTCTATGAGCAGTTCTTC | CASSPRQGVFYEQFF | TRBJ2-1 | - | TRBD1 | 15 | TRBV7-9
TGCGCCAGCAGCTTGGGGTTAGCGGGGGTTCAAGAGACCCAGTACTTC | CASSLGLAGVQETQYF | TRBJ2-5 | - | TRBD2 | 16 | TRBV5-1
TGTGCCAGCAGCTCGGACGGGAACACTGAAGCTTTCTTT | CASSSDGNTEAFF | TRBJ1-1 | - | - | 13 | TRBV2
TGCGCCAGCAGCTTCTCAGGGAGCTCCTACAATGAGCAGTTCTTC | CASSFSGSSYNEQFF | TRBJ2-1 | - | - | 15 | TRBV5-1
TGTGCCAGCTCACCAGCAACACCTGGGGCCAACGTCCTGACTTTC | CASSPATPGANVLTF | TRBJ2-6 | - | - | 15 | TRBV18
TGTGCCAGCGCCGGGACGGGGGGCCGGGGTGAGCAGTTCTTC | CASAGTGGRGEQFF | TRBJ2-1 | - | - | 14 | TRBV2
TGTGCCAGCAGCCGTCAAAGACAGGTGAACACTGAAGCTTTCTTT | CASSRQRQVNTEAFF | TRBJ1-1 | - | - | 15 | TRBV7-2